This is a list of T cell receptor beta chains from one sample in a study of cytomegalovirus exposure and HLA in healthy donors. Only in-frame clones appear in the TCRdb table, and some are missing; sequencing was by immunoSEQ multiplex PCR. The sample data list 20,000 to 25,000 clones. Sequencing input: PBMCs. These receptors all come from a man aged 55 to 70 in good health and CMV-seropositive. Both conserved end residues are part of each CDR3. Each record gives: V gene, J gene, D gene, CDR3 protein, CDR3 DNA. The D gene is left open where the match is weak.

TRBV5-1	TRBJ2-5	.	CASSLAQRQETQYF	TGCGCCAGCAGCTTGGCTCAGCGTCAAGAGACCCAGTACTTC
TRBV13	TRBJ2-5	TRBD1	CASSPEGGRGTQYF	TGTGCCAGCAGCCCGGAAGGGGGCCGGGGGACCCAGTACTTC
TRBV4-1	TRBJ2-3	.	CASSQDDSTDTQYF	TGCGCCAGCAGCCAAGATGACTCCACAGATACGCAGTATTTT
TRBV10-2	TRBJ2-5	TRBD2	CASEGLAGVGETQYF	TGCGCCAGCGAAGGACTAGCGGGAGTGGGAGAGACCCAGTACTTC
TRBV2	TRBJ2-1	.	CASDYSYNEQFF	TGTGCCAGCGACTATAGTTACAATGAGCAGTTCTTC
TRBV19	TRBJ1-2	TRBD1	CASMGTAANYGYTF	TGTGCCAGTATGGGGACAGCCGCCAACTATGGCTACACCTTC
TRBV18	TRBJ1-3	.	CASSPPGRSGNTIYF	TGTGCCAGCTCACCACCTGGGAGAAGCGGAAACACCATATATTTT
TRBV6-1	TRBJ1-3	.	CASSESRGGNTIYF	TGTGCCAGCAGTGAGTCCAGGGGTGGAAACACCATATATTTT
TRBV5-1	TRBJ1-1	TRBD1	CASSSKGAAMNTEAFF	TGCGCCAGCAGCTCCAAGGGGGCCGCTATGAACACTGAAGCTTTCTTT
TRBV18	TRBJ1-2	.	CASSPTREGGDGYTF	TGTGCCAGCTCACCTACCCGGGAGGGCGGCGATGGCTACACCTTC